This T cell receptor (beta chain) came from a study of blood T cell repertoires in COVID-19. Study context: In each case, the material was cDNA or gDNA derived from T cells, B-cell-depleted T cells, or PBMCs.

The length of the CDR3 is 15 residues. Germline V gene data show CDR1 as MNHEY and CDR2 as SMNVEV (reference sequence). The trim removed 6 bases at V and 1 base at J, leaving 3 bases unmatched. Participants classified as exposed had met a COVID-19 case within 2 weeks before study entry. Data came from immunoSEQ multiplex PCR; TCRdb stores just in-frame clones and leaves some out. Of fewer than 350,000 clones in the sample, roughly 90% are singletons; the top ten hold around 2.8%. The TCR originated in a man aged 35-49 years who had been exposed to COVID-19. The sequenced sample consisted of PBMCs or T cells enriched from blood (not recorded which). This rearrangement joins TRBV27 to TRBJ2-3; TRBD2 matches at 11 bases. As DNA, the CDR3 is TGTGCCAGCAGGGTACTAGCGGGAGGCACAGATACGCAGTATTTT. As protein: CASRVLAGGTDTQYF.